These 6 T cell receptor beta chains were all obtained from the same sample, sequenced in a study of PD-L1 blockade in urothelial cancer. Profiled with immunoSEQ multiplex PCR; TCRdb holds only in-frame clones, not every one. The table shows over 35,000 clones, with just under 85% occurring only once. Time point indicated: pretreatment peripheral blood. The sequenced sample was PBMCs, obtained around atezolizumab (anti-PD-L1) treatment. The receptors come from a man older than 75 with urothelial cancer.

This clone is deemed medium-sized (0.01 to 0.1%). The V gene is TRBV5-1, the J gene TRBJ2-7, with TRBD1 matching 7 bases. CDR3 length: 15 amino acids. Germline V lookup: CDR1 SGHRS, CDR2 YFSETQ. Trimming cost V 1 base and J 0 bases; bases outside gene matches: 4. As DNA, the CDR3 is TGCGCCAGCAGCTTGTTACAGGGGCTCTCCTACGAGCAGTACTTC. Its protein is CASSLLQGLSYEQYF. Full variable domain (outside the CDR3, taken from reference TRBV5-1 and TRBJ2-7): KAGVTQTPRYLIKTRGQQVTLSCSPISGHRSVSWYQQTPGQGLQFLFEYFSETQRNKGNFPGRFSGRQFSNSRSEMNVSTLELGDSALYLCASSLLQGLSYEQYFGPGTRLTVT.

This chain uses TRBV7-2 with TRBJ2-3, with D perhaps TRBD2 (6 bases). The CDR3 totals 15 residues. CDR1 and CDR2 from the germline V gene are SGHTA and FQGNSA. V lost 5 bases to trimming and J lost 0 bases, with 12 bases between them. Here the CDR3 DNA reads TGTGCCAGCAGCCCTCAGGCGGGGAGCACAGATACGCAGTATTTT. It specifies CASSPQAGSTDTQYF. Full variable domain (remainder filled in from reference TRBV7-2 and TRBJ2-3): GAGVSQSPSNKVTEKGKDVELRCDPISGHTALYWYRQSLGQGLEFLIYFQGNSAPDKSGLPSDRFSAERTGGSVSTLTIQRTQQEDSAVYLCASSPQAGSTDTQYFGPGTRLTVL.

The V and J genes are TRBV9 and TRBJ2-2; 13 bases are a match to TRBD2. Germline V gene lookup returns CDR1 SGDLS and CDR2 YYNGEE. This CDR3 has 16 amino acids. V trimming: 4 bases; J trimming: 5 bases; junction bases outside the gene matches: 5. DNA for the CDR3: TGTGCCAGCAGCCCCACGGGACTAGCGGGAACCGGGGAGCTGTTTTTT. Translated: CASSPTGLAGTGELFF.

The V gene is TRBV10-1, the J gene TRBJ2-4; 9 nucleotides agree with TRBD1. This CDR3 comprises 15 residues. The germline CDR1 and CDR2 sequences are WNHNN and SYGVQD (reference sequence). Germline trimming cut 3 bases from V and 3 bases from J; bases unmatched to any gene: 3. The CDR3 loop reads CASSDPGQGKNIQYF. For the CDR3, the DNA is TGCGCCAGCAGTGACCCGGGACAGGGCAAAAACATTCAGTACTTC.

The chain carries TRBV20-1 and TRBJ2-1, with 7 bases that match TRBD1. There are 11 residues in the CDR3. Germline V gene sequence: CDR1 DFQATT, CDR2 SNEGSKA (reference sequence). V lost 5 bases and J lost 11; bases outside the gene matches: 6. The CDR3 DNA reads TGCAGTGCTCTAGGGGGCCAGAAGCAGTTCTTC. Encoded protein: CSALGGQKQFF.

V and J are TRBV9 and TRBJ2-1, with D tentatively TRBD2 (6 bases). The CDR3 is 15 amino acids. Germline lookup yields CDR1 SGDLS and CDR2 YYNGEE. Deletions cut 3 bases from V and 7 bases from J, with 17 bases between. The chain's CDR3 is CASSGRDWAGNEQFF. Written as DNA, the CDR3 is TGTGCCAGCAGCGGGCGGGACTGGGCTGGGAATGAGCAGTTCTTC.